This T cell receptor beta chain is drawn from a study of T cells in Graves' hyperthyroidism and ophthalmopathy. Findings and limits, study-wide: A median approximately 6.8 months before onset, the model predicted ophthalmopathy.

This clonotype was recorded a few times. Its antigen is as yet unknown. V lost 3 bases and J lost 5, with 16 bases in between. Germline V lookup: CDR1 LNHDA, CDR2 SQIVND (reference sequence). This CDR3 contains 15 residues. Amplified TCR beta CDR3 regions derived from RNA transcripts. HTBI primers were used for first-round RT-PCR of the TCR CDR3. MiXCR, applied by TCRdb to the multiplex PCR reads, yields one record per CDR3 protein. Here the sample spans 550,000 to 600,000 distinct CDR3 sequences, 16% being singletons. Sequences were obtained from blood. The clonotype was recovered from a young woman with Graves' hyperthyroidism. The J gene is TRBJ1-2, the V gene TRBV19, with D tentatively TRBD1 (6 bases). The CDR3 DNA is TGTGCCAGTAGTATGGTGGCAGGGGTTTTGTATGGCTACACCTTC. Protein product: CASSMVAGVLYGYTF.